The clone carrying this TCR beta chain has at least ten counts. The antigen remains unidentified. The source of the sample is a study of T cells after yellow fever vaccination. Study conclusions and caveats: A minor fraction of clonotypes spanned both CD4 and CD8 compartments.

The CDR3 sequence is 13 residues long. Germline V gene sequence: CDR1 DFQATT, CDR2 SNEGSKA (reference sequence). V lost 6 bases to trimming and J lost 5 bases, with 15 bases between them. TCRdb passed the 5' RACE reads through MiXCR, listing each CDR3 protein once. The sample carries around 250,000 distinct CDR3 sequences, about 5% recorded once. The clonotype was recovered from a man aged 18 to 29 who received the YFV17D yellow fever vaccine. Sequencing used CD4+ T cells sorted from PBMCs, obtained on the day of the yellow fever booster vaccination. This chain uses TRBV20-1 with TRBJ2-3; no firm D call. CDR3 sequence (DNA): TGCAGTGCCCCCGATGGCGGCGGAGATACGCAGTATTTT. This gives the protein CSAPDGGGDTQYF.